This T cell receptor beta chain was identified during a study of cytomegalovirus exposure and HLA in healthy donors. Across the whole study: The study's early data release held about 85 million unique TCRs from HLA-typed donors. Points from the study as a whole: Most TCRs appeared rarely, but some public TCRs recurred in many donors. In vitro, a few CMV-associated chains proved specific for CMV antigens.

For this clone: Its target is unknown.

The CDR3 is 19 residues long. J gave up 0 bases and V 3 bases, and 9 bases lay outside the gene matches. Germline CDR1 is SGHAT and CDR2 is FQDESV (reference sequence). Researchers ran the PCR with 60 Vbeta and 13 Jbeta primers. The assay was immunoSEQ multiplex PCR, and TCRdb's table has in-frame clones only and misses some. The sample contains some 120,000 clones, 75% to 85% of which appear only once. Sequencing input: PBMCs. The source of this sequence is a woman between 18 and 30 years old in good health and CMV-seropositive. The chain has TRBV11-1 and TRBJ2-6, with 9 bases lining up with TRBD2. CDR3 DNA: TGTGCCAGCAGCTTTCTGGGTAGCGGGGGAAGCTCTGGGGCCAACGTCCTGACTTTC. Protein product: CASSFLGSGGSSGANVLTF.